These T cell receptor beta chains were read from a single sample in a study of cytomegalovirus exposure and HLA in healthy donors. Clones were sequenced by immunoSEQ multiplex PCR, and TCRdb holds only the in-frame ones, with some missing. The sample has 150,000 to 200,000 clones, around four fifths seen once. Sequencing was done on a sample of PBMCs. Receptor source: a man under 40 in good health and CMV-seropositive. Both conserved end residues are trimmed from each CDR3.

TRBJ1-1,TRBV11-2,12,ASSLVSYRGLAF
TRBJ2-1,TRBV10-3,12,AISGLAGGDEQF
TRBJ2-3,TRBV7-9,12,ASSQRSGTDTQY
TRBJ2-1,TRBV19,13,ASSAGTSGGAGLV
TRBJ1-3,TRBV19,11,ASSITGQSAIY
TRBJ1-4,TRBV5-1,14,ASSLEAAGTNEKLF
TRBJ1-2,TRBV10-1,14,ASSGPADRVVYGYT
TRBJ1-4,TRBV2,11,ASSVARLEKLF
TRBJ2-7,TRBV10-1,13,ASSDWDRGTYEQY
TRBJ2-7,TRBV4-1,13,ASSQRGQGSYEQY
TRBJ2-3,TRBV7-6,15,ASSLAPPGLGTDTQY
TRBJ2-5,TRBV7-9,16,ASSWTEPKQGLGETQY
TRBJ2-3,TRBV2,14,ASSPQGAASTDTQY
TRBJ1-5,TRBV7-2,15,ASSSEEGFLRNQPQH
TRBJ1-6,TRBV5-5,15,ASSLRLASGRGSPLH
TRBJ2-3,TRBV6-5,13,ASRRTGVTTDTQY
TRBJ2-2,TRBV19,15,ASSIRKAGAYTGELF
TRBJ1-2,TRBV5-1,14,ASSLGDSGFQYGYT
TRBJ2-7,TRBV25-1,13,ASSEYGGLAAEQY
TRBJ2-6,TRBV11-2,15,ASSSRGGATGANVLT
TRBJ1-1,TRBV10-2,11,ASSESGGTEAF
TRBJ2-7,TRBV7-9,12,ASSTTGVNYEQY
TRBJ2-7,TRBV9,16,ASSVAPGVAGSSYEQY
TRBJ2-7,TRBV6-5,13,ASSPQWADSYEQY
TRBJ2-7,TRBV5-4,14,ASSWGGGTSSYEQY
TRBJ2-5,TRBV10-1,10,ASSANQETQY
TRBJ2-7,TRBV6-1,13,ASLEPGQASYEQY
TRBJ1-2,TRBV15,10,AAGASNYGYT
TRBJ1-2,TRBV7-2,11,ASSLNNRGGYT
TRBJ1-4,TRBV11-2,12,ASSLGQGSEKLF
TRBJ1-1,TRBV11-2,11,ASSRQGDTEAF
TRBJ1-3,TRBV4-3,13,ASSQGTGVGNTIY
TRBJ1-4,TRBV7-2,11,ASSLGQGEKLF
TRBJ1-1,TRBV18,13,ASSPVGGQSTEAF
TRBJ2-3,TRBV2,12,ATPYLAGTDTQY
TRBJ1-1,TRBV5-1,13,ASSPLDTVNTEAF
TRBJ1-3,TRBV6-5,13,ASSYRDSLGDTIY
TRBJ2-2,TRBV27,15,ASSLSPGTGGNGELF
TRBJ1-2,TRBV9,12,ASSVEGPGYGYT
TRBJ2-5,TRBV7-9,14,ASSPSHGEFGETQY
TRBJ2-3,TRBV4-3,15,ASSQEWLAVGTDTQY
TRBJ1-1,TRBV6-1,13,ASNSDRGLNTEAF
TRBJ2-7,TRBV5-5,14,ASSLGLDRSSYEQY
TRBJ1-6,TRBV25-1,13,ASSERVGTGSPLH
TRBJ2-5,TRBV5-6,10,ASSPDQETQY
TRBJ1-3,TRBV10-3,13,AISESGGSGNTIY
TRBJ1-2,TRBV4-3,15,ASSQDRTLTGVQGYT
TRBJ2-3,TRBV6-5,13,ASSYFGTGADTQY
TRBJ2-5,TRBV7-8,17,ASSASLGLAGVTGETQY
TRBJ2-1,TRBV7-2,13,ASSPSGVSALEQF
TRBJ1-1,TRBV13,10,ASSLDLSEAF
TRBJ1-1,TRBV6-1,13,ASSFSDEANTEAF
TRBJ2-5,TRBV6-1,12,ASSLAGGQETQY
TRBJ2-7,TRBV18,13,ASSPRGQGIYEQY
TRBJ2-7,TRBV9,12,ASSMGQGGYEQY